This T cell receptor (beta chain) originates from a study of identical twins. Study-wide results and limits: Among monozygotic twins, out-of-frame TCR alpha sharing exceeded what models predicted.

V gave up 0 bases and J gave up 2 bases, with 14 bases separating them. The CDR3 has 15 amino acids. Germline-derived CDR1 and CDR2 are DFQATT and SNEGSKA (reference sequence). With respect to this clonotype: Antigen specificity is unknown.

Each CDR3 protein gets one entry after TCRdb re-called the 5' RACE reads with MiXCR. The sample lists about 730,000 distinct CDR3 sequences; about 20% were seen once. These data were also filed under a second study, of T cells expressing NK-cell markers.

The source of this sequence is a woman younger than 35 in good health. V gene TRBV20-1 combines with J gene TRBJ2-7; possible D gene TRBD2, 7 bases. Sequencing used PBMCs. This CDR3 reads CSARDPRGPTYEQYF. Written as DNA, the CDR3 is TGCAGTGCTAGAGATCCGCGGGGGCCGACCTACGAGCAGTACTTC.